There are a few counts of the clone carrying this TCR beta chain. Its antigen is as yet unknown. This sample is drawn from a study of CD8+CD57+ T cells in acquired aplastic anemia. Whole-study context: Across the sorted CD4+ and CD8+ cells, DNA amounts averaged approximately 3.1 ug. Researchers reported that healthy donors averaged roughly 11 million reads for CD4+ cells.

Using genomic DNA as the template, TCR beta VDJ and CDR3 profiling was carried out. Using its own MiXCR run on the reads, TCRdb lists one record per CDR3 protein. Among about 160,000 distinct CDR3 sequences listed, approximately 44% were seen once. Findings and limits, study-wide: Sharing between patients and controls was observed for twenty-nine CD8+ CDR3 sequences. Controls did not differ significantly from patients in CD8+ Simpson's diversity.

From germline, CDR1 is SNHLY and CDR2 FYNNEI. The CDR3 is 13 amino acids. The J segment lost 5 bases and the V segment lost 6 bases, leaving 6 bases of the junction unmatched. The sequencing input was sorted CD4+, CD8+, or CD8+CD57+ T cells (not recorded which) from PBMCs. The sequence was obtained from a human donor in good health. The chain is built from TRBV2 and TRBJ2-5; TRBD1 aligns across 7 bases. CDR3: CASSDDRDETQYF. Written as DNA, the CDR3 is TGTGCCAGCAGCGACGACAGGGATGAGACCCAGTACTTC.